The 20 T cell receptor beta chains given below trace back to one sample, sequenced in a study of cytomegalovirus exposure and HLA in healthy donors. The PCR used 60 Vbeta and 13 Jbeta primers. Here immunoSEQ multiplex PCR was the method, and the copy in TCRdb shows in-frame clones only, minus some. The data contain approximately 150,000 clones, roughly 80% of them singletons. The specimen was PBMCs. These receptors were collected from a man aged 35-49 years in good health and CMV-seronegative.

This clone was detected a few times. The chain carries TRBV28 and TRBJ2-7; TRBD2 aligns across 12 bases. Unmatched junction bases numbered 11, after V lost 4 bases and J lost 4 bases. The CDR3 covers 17 residues. In germline, CDR1 is MDHEN, CDR2 SYDVKM. CDR3 protein: CASSSPLGLAGLYEQYF. Written as DNA, the CDR3 is TGTGCCAGCAGTTCCCCCCTGGGACTAGCGGGCCTATACGAGCAGTACTTC.

The J gene is TRBJ2-3, the V gene TRBV29-1, with a tentative D call TRBD2 (7 bases). The CDR3 is 14 residues long. Trimming removed 6 bases at V and 4 bases at J, with 17 bases between. Germline V gives CDR1 SQVTM, CDR2 ANQGSEA. The CDR3 bases are TGCAGCGTAGGAGGGGTGGGGGGGCCAGATACGCAGTATTTT. Translated: CSVGGVGGPDTQYF.

The rearrangement uses TRBV7-9 and TRBJ2-7; 7 bases agree with TRBD1. Per germline, CDR1 SEHNR and CDR2 FQNEAQ (reference sequence). This CDR3 is built from 11 residues. The trim removed 4 bases at V and 9 bases at J, leaving 3 bases unmatched. DNA for the CDR3: TGTGCCAGCAGCTCCTACAGGGGGCAGTACTTC. Translating it yields CASSSYRGQYF.

This clone was observed a few times. The gene calls are TRBV6-1 and TRBJ1-5; TRBD1 matches at 7 bases. Germline loops: CDR1 MNHNS, CDR2 SASEGT. Trimming took 6 bases from V and 3 from J; bases not matched to a gene: 5. The CDR3 is 14 residues long. Here the CDR3 reads CASRIGQVNQPQHF. DNA of the CDR3: TGTGCCAGCAGAATCGGACAGGTCAATCAGCCCCAGCATTTT.

This clone was recorded a few times. The V and J genes are TRBV9 and TRBJ2-5; possible D gene TRBD1, 6 bases. V was cut by 3 bases and J by 4 bases, with 25 bases left in between. The CDR3 is 18 amino acids. Germline CDR1 reads SGDLS; CDR2 reads YYNGEE. The CDR3 nucleotides are TGTGCCAGCAGCGGCACGCCGGAGTGGGGGCTTGTAGTAGAGACCCAGTACTTC. Translating gives CASSGTPEWGLVVETQYF.

This clone was counted a few times. The chain recombines TRBV2 with TRBJ1-1; D is unresolved. Trimming took 4 bases from V and 6 from J, leaving 12 bases between them. The CDR3 contains 13 residues. CDR1 and CDR2 (germline): SNHLY, FYNNEI. The CDR3 nucleotides read TGTGCCAGCAGTGTCATGGAACAGTCTGAAGCTTTCTTT. Encoded protein: CASSVMEQSEAFF.

This clone has a single count. The V gene is TRBV7-2, the J gene TRBJ2-7; unclear D gene. The V gene lost 6 bases and the J gene lost 3 bases, with 6 bases spanning the gap. CDR1 and CDR2 (germline): SGHTA, FQGNSA. This CDR3 is built from 11 residues. For the CDR3, the DNA is TGTGCCAGCAGGTCAAACTACGAGCAGTACTTC. Encoded protein: CASRSNYEQYF.

V and J are TRBV9 and TRBJ2-5; TRBD2 aligns across 11 bases. Germline V CDR1 and CDR2: SGDLS, YYNGEE. The junction had 7 bases not matched to a gene; V was cut back by 4 bases and J by 2 bases. The CDR3 loop spans 16 amino acids. CDR3 in DNA: TGTGCCAGCAGCTCAGGGGGACTAGCGGCACAAGAGACCCAGTACTTC. This encodes CASSSGGLAAQETQYF.

This sequence joins TRBV10-3 and TRBJ2-3; 10 nucleotides match TRBD1. The CDR3 has 14 residues. Trimming took 4 bases from V and 5 from J; bases not matched to a gene: 3. CDR1 ENHRY and CDR2 SYGVKD come from the germline V gene. The CDR3 DNA reads TGTGCCATCAGTGGGGGGACAGGGGTAGATACGCAGTATTTT. It yields the protein CAISGGTGVDTQYF.

The genes are TRBV5-3 and TRBJ2-2; 7 bases line up with TRBD1. TRBV5-3 qualifies as an ORF whose function is uncertain. The CDR3 sequence is 15 residues long. V gave up 0 bases and J gave up 6 bases; unmatched junction bases: 5. The CDR3 DNA sequence: TGTGCCAGAAGCTTGGTCAGGGGGTGCCCCGGGGAGCTGTTTTTT. It specifies CARSLVRGCPGELFF.

This chain's CDR3 is CASSSPTSGGENEQFF. The CDR3 region has the DNA TGTGCCAGCAGTTCCCCGACTAGCGGGGGGGAAAATGAGCAGTTCTTC. The chain is built from TRBV5-4 and TRBJ2-1; 14 nucleotides match TRBD2. CDR1 and CDR2 (germline): SGHNT, YYREEE (reference sequence). Trimming cost V 5 bases and J 7 bases; bases outside gene matches: 8. The CDR3 extends over 16 amino acids.

This clone was counted between two and nine times. The V gene is TRBV7-9, the J gene TRBJ2-1; TRBD2 agrees at 7 bases. Germline V gene lookup returns CDR1 SEHNR and CDR2 FQNEAQ (reference sequence). V shed 1 base, J shed 6 bases, and the junction held 3 bases outside the gene matches. The CDR3 contains 14 residues. CDR3 residues: CASSLGLAGNEQFF. In DNA, the CDR3 is TGTGCCAGCAGCTTAGGACTAGCCGGCAATGAGCAGTTCTTC.

This clone was picked up a small number of times. The CDR3 reads CASSQGQDQPQHF. The DNA of the CDR3 is TGTGCCAGCAGCCAAGGACAAGATCAGCCCCAGCATTTT. The genes are TRBV4-2 and TRBJ1-5; D is unclear. V was pared by 1 base and J by 5 bases, with 6 bases between. The CDR3 extends over 13 amino acids. From germline, CDR1 is LGHNA and CDR2 YNFKEQ.

The gene calls are TRBV7-2 and TRBJ2-1; 9 nucleotides line up with TRBD1. Germline CDR1 reads SGHTA; CDR2 reads FQGNSA. The length of the CDR3 is 15 residues. V shed 3 bases and J 3 bases; nucleotides not matched to a gene: 3. CDR3 DNA sequence: TGTGCCAGCAGCTTGGGACAGGGCCTCTACAATGAGCAGTTCTTC. Translated: CASSLGQGLYNEQFF.

The V gene is TRBV7-2, the J gene TRBJ2-1; TRBD1 matches 7 bases. This CDR3 contains 13 residues. Germline CDR1 SGHTA, CDR2 FQGNSA. V was pared by 1 base and J by 8 bases, with 2 bases of the junction left unmatched. The CDR3 sequence: CASSLEGAYEQFF. The CDR3 DNA reads as TGTGCCAGCAGCTTAGAGGGGGCATATGAGCAGTTCTTC.

V usage is TRBV5-4 and J usage is TRBJ2-7; possible D gene TRBD2, 6 bases. This CDR3 has 16 residues. Germline-derived CDR1 and CDR2 are SGHNT and YYREEE (reference sequence). V was clipped by 4 bases and J by 9 bases, with 26 bases between them. The CDR3 DNA sequence: TGTGCCAGCAGCCGAGGTCGGACGGAGGGTTCAACAGTGCAGTACTTC. Its translation: CASSRGRTEGSTVQYF.

This rearrangement joins TRBV5-6 to TRBJ2-1; D not certain. This CDR3 is built from 16 residues. Germline V gene sequence: CDR1 SGHDT, CDR2 YYEEEE. V dropped 1 base and J dropped 0 bases, with 11 bases sitting between them. The CDR3 region has the DNA TGTGCCAGCAGCTTGAGAGTGTCGAGCTCCTACAATGAGCAGTTCTTC. Protein: CASSLRVSSSYNEQFF. The full variable domain, completed using reference TRBV5-6 and TRBJ2-1, is DAGVTQSPTHLIKTRGQQVTLRCSPKSGHDTVSWYQQALGQGPQFIFQYYEEEERQRGNFPDRFSGHQFPNYSSELNVNALLLGDSALYLCASSLRVSSSYNEQFFGPGTRLTVL.

The chain uses TRBV10-3 and TRBJ2-3, with D possibly being TRBD1 (5 bases). The CDR3 is made up of 15 amino acids. V dropped 0 bases and J dropped 1 base, with 8 bases sitting between them. Germline assignment: CDR1 ENHRY and CDR2 SYGVKD. The CDR3 reads CAISESTQGTDTQYF. The CDR3 coding sequence is TGTGCCATCAGTGAGTCGACACAGGGCACAGATACGCAGTATTTT.

J is TRBJ1-4 and V is TRBV5-1; perhaps TRBD1 as D (5 bases). The germline V gene encodes CDR1 SGHRS and CDR2 YFSETQ. The CDR3 contains 15 residues. Trimming stripped 4 bases from V and 0 bases from J, with 10 bases between. Here the CDR3 reads CASSGGQATNEKLFF. The CDR3 nucleotides read TGCGCCAGCAGCGGTGGACAAGCAACTAATGAAAAACTGTTTTTT.

This chain uses TRBV2 with TRBJ2-2, with 9 positions matching TRBD2. V lost 0 bases and J lost 7; bases outside the gene matches: 3. CDR1 is SNHLY, CDR2 FYNNEI, per germline. The CDR3 is made up of 15 amino acids. CDR3 in amino acids: CASSEASTSGGELFF. In DNA, the CDR3 is TGTGCCAGCAGTGAAGCTTCGACTAGCGGCGGGGAGCTGTTTTTT. The whole variable domain, remainder taken from reference TRBV2 and TRBJ2-2, is EPEVTQTPSHQVTQMGQEVILRCVPISNHLYFYWYRQILGQKVEFLVSFYNNEISEKSEIFDDQFSVERPDGSNFTLKIRSTKLEDSAMYFCASSEASTSGGELFFGEGSRLTVL.